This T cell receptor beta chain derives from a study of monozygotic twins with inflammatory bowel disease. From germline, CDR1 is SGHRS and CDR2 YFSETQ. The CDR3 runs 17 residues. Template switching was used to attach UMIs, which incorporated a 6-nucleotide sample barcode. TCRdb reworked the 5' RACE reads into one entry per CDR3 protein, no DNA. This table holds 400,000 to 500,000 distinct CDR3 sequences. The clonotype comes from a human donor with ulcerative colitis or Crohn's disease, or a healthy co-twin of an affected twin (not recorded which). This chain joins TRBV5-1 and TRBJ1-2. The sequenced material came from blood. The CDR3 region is CASSLATKGTGKDGYTF. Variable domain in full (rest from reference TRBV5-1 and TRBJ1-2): KAGVTQTPRYLIKTRGQQVTLSCSPISGHRSVSWYQQTPGQGLQFLFEYFSETQRNKGNFPGRFSGRQFSNSRSEMNVSTLELGDSALYLCASSLATKGTGKDGYTFGSGTRLTVV.